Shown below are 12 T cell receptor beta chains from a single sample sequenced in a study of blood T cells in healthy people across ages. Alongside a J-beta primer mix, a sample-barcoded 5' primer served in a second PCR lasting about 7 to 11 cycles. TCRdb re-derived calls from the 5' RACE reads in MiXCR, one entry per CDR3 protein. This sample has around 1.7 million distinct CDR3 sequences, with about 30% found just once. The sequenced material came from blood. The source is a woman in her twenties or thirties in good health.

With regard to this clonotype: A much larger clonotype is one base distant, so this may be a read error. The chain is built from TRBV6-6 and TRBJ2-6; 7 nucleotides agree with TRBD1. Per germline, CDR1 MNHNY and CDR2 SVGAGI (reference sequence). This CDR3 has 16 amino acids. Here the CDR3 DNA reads TGTGCCATCGGCAGGGGGAGTGTCTCTGGGGCCAACGTCCGGACTTTC. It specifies CAIGRGSVSGANVRTF.

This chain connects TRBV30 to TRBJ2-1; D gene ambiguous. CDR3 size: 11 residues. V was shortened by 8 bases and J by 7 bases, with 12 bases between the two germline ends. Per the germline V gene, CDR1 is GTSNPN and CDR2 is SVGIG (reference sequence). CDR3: CAGWYSNEQFF. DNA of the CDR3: TGTGCCGGCTGGTATTCAAATGAGCAGTTCTTC.

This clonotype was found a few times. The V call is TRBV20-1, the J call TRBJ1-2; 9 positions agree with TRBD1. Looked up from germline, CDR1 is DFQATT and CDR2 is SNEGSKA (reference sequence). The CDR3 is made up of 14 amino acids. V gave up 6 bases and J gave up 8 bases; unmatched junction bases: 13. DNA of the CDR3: TGCAGTGCCCACGCCCTGACAGGGGGGAACGGCTACACCTTC. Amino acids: CSAHALTGGNGYTF.

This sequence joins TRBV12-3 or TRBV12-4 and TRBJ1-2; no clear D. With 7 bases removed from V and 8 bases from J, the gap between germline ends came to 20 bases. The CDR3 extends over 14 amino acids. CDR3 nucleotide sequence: TGTGCCAGCACCCCCGGCTGGCCCGTTTCGGGCTACACCTTC. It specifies CASTPGWPVSGYTF.

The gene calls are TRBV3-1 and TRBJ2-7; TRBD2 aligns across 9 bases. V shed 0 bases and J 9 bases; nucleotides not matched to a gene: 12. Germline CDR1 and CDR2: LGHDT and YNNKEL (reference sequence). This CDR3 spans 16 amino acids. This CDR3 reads CASSQEPLAGSLWQYF. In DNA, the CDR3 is TGTGCCAGCAGCCAAGAACCTCTAGCGGGGTCCCTTTGGCAGTACTTC.

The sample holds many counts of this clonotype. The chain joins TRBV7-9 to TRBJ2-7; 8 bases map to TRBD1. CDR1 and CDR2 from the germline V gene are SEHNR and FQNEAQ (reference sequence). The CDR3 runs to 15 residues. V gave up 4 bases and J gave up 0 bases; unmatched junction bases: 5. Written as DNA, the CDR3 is TGTGCCAGCAGCTCATTCAGGGGGCTCTCCTACGAGCAGTACTTC. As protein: CASSSFRGLSYEQYF.

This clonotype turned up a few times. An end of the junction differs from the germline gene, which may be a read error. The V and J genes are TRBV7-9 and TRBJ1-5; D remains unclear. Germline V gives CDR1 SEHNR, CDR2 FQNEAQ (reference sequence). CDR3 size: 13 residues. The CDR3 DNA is TGTGCCAGCAGCCGCGACAACAATCGGCCCCAGCATTTT. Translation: CASSRDNNRPQHF.

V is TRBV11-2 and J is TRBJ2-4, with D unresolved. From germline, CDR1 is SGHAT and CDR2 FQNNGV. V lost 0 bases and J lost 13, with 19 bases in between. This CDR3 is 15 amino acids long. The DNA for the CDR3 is TGTGCCAGCAGCTTAGAGGCTCCCTCCTACAATGAGCAGTACTTC. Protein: CASSLEAPSYNEQYF.

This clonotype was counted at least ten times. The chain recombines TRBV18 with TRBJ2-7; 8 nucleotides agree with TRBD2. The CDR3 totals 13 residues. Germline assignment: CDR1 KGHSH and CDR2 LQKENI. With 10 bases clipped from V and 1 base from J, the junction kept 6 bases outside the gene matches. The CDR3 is CATSGGDSYEQYF. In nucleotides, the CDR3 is TGTGCCACATCGGGGGGGGATTCCTACGAGCAGTACTTC.

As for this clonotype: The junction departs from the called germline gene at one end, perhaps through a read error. The CDR3 coding sequence is TGTGCCAGCAGTTACGGGTATGGGGATACGGTGACCCAGTATTTC. Encoded protein: CASSYGYGDTVTQYF. This sequence joins TRBV6-5 and TRBJ2-5; the D is unclear. This CDR3 is built from 15 residues. Germline values: CDR1 MNHEY, CDR2 SVGAGI.

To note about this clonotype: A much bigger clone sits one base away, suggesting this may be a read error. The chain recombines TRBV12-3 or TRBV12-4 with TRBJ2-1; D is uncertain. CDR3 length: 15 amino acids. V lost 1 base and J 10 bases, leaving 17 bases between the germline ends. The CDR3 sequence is CASSLERRAYYEQFF. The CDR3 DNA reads TGTGCCAGCAGTTTAGAGAGGAGAGCATACTACGAGCAGTTCTTC.

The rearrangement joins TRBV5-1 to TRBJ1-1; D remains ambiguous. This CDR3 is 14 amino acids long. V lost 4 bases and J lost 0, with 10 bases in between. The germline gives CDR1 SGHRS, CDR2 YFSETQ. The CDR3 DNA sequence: TGCGCCAGCAGCACCGAATCTTTGAACACTGAAGCTTTCTTT. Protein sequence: CASSTESLNTEAFF. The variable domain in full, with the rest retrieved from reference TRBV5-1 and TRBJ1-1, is KAGVTQTPRYLIKTRGQQVTLSCSPISGHRSVSWYQQTPGQGLQFLFEYFSETQRNKGNFPGRFSGRQFSNSRSEMNVSTLELGDSALYLCASSTESLNTEAFFGQGTRLTVV.